This passage covers 17 T cell receptor beta chains from one sample sequenced in a study of T-cell memory formation after mild COVID-19. TCRdb re-derived calls from the 5' RACE reads in MiXCR, one entry per CDR3 protein. The sample includes around 420,000 distinct CDR3 sequences, 20% to 25% seen only once; the top ten take 7% to 9.5%. The specimen was PBMCs or a T cell subset sorted from them (not recorded which). These receptors were obtained from an adult woman who had mild COVID-19 (a few samples of this study predate the infection). Cell type and time point are not known.

The J gene is TRBJ2-1, the V gene TRBV12-3 or TRBV12-4, with D possibly being TRBD1 or TRBD2 (7 bases each). Trimming took 7 bases from V and 5 from J, leaving 21 bases between them. CDR3 length: 16 amino acids. As DNA, the CDR3 is TGTGCCAGCAACACCCCGGGACAGCGGGGCCACAATGAGCAGTTCTTC. This translates into CASNTPGQRGHNEQFF.

There are a few counts of this clonotype. The chain joins TRBV12-3 or TRBV12-4 to TRBJ2-2; no firm D call. This CDR3 is built from 20 residues. Trimming cost V 3 bases and J 3 bases, with 26 bases left between them. CDR3 region: CASSFGSAVRPTPHTGELFF. CDR3 DNA: TGTGCCAGCAGTTTTGGGTCGGCAGTACGGCCTACCCCCCACACCGGGGAGCTGTTTTTT.

This chain links TRBV7-6 with TRBJ2-7; D uncertain. The length of the CDR3 is 17 residues. Between the trimmed V and J ends, which lost 0 bases and 4 bases, there was a span of 19 bases. Germline values: CDR1 SGHVS, CDR2 FNYEAQ. CDR3 DNA sequence: TGTGCCAGCAGCTTAGCCTCCCCAAGCGCGGCGGCTTACGAGCAGTACTTC. Translating it yields CASSLASPSAAAYEQYF.

The chain uses TRBV7-9 and TRBJ1-1; D not resolved. Trimming removed 5 bases from V and 1 base from J, with 5 bases in between. Per germline, CDR1 SEHNR and CDR2 FQNEAQ (reference sequence). This CDR3 contains 12 residues. CDR3 region: CASSTENTEAFF. As DNA, the CDR3 is TGTGCCAGCAGCACGGAGAACACTGAAGCTTTCTTT.

J is TRBJ2-6 and V is TRBV6-5, with 8 nucleotides matching TRBD1. The ends lost 5 bases at V and 3 bases at J; junction bases unmatched: 9. Germline assignment: CDR1 MNHEY and CDR2 SVGAGI. The CDR3 sequence is 17 residues long. This chain's CDR3 is CASSRSAGGHGANVLTF. CDR3 DNA: TGTGCCAGCAGTCGCAGTGCAGGGGGCCATGGGGCCAACGTCCTGACTTTC.

The chain is built from TRBV20-1 and TRBJ1-5; maybe TRBD1 (6 bases). The V end lost 6 bases, the J end lost 1 base, and 13 bases lay between the germline ends. This CDR3 is built from 14 residues. Germline CDR1 is DFQATT and CDR2 is SNEGSKA (reference sequence). The CDR3, as DNA: TGCAGTGCCACTTCTGGACAGAGCAATCAGCCCCAGCATTTT. Its protein is CSATSGQSNQPQHF.

This clonotype came up a few times. This chain uses TRBV11-1 with TRBJ1-1; D might be TRBD1 (5 bases). The CDR3 spans 13 residues. Per the germline V gene, CDR1 is SGHAT and CDR2 is FQDESV (reference sequence). The germline V and J ends were trimmed by 5 bases and 5 bases, with 12 bases remaining between them. CDR3 nucleotides: TGTGCCAGCAGCCCTCCGGGACGGACTGAAGCTTTCTTT. This encodes CASSPPGRTEAFF.

Of note for this clonotype: Relative to the germline gene, one junction end is altered; a read error may explain this. The V gene is TRBV7-8, the J gene TRBJ1-1; unclear D gene. The CDR3 sequence is 16 residues long. From germline, CDR1 is SGHVS and CDR2 FQNEAQ. The CDR3 spells CASSLAETDMNAEAFF. The CDR3 DNA reads TGTGCCAGCAGCTTAGCCGAAACAGATATGAACGCTGAAGCTTTCTTT.

This chain joins TRBV6-1 and TRBJ2-5, with TRBD2 matching over 14 bases. V gave up 5 bases and J gave up 6 bases; unmatched junction bases: 11. Germline-derived CDR1 and CDR2 are MNHNS and SASEGT. This CDR3 is 17 amino acids long. This chain's CDR3 is CASSTSSRTSGRQTQYF. The CDR3 bases are TGTGCCAGCAGTACATCCTCTAGGACTAGCGGGAGGCAGACCCAGTACTTC.

The chain has TRBV9 and TRBJ2-3; TRBD1 aligns across 7 bases. V was clipped by 2 bases and J by 1 base; unmatched bases: 7. CDR1 is SGDLS, CDR2 YYNGEE, per germline. CDR3 length: 16 amino acids. For the CDR3, the DNA is TGTGCCAGCAGCGTGAGACAGGGAGTTGGCACAGATACGCAGTATTTT. Translated: CASSVRQGVGTDTQYF.

This clonotype was seen a handful of times. The chain is built from TRBV9 and TRBJ2-7, with 8 bases matching TRBD1. This CDR3 comprises 15 residues. Germline V gene data show CDR1 as SGDLS and CDR2 as YYNGEE. After removal of 0 bases from V and 2 bases from J, the junction contained 4 bases not matched to a gene. The CDR3 reads CASSVAPDRAYEQYF. The DNA for the CDR3 is TGTGCCAGCAGCGTAGCTCCGGACAGGGCCTACGAGCAGTACTTC. The whole variable domain, remainder taken from reference TRBV9 and TRBJ2-7, is DSGVTQTPKHLITATGQRVTLRCSPRSGDLSVYWYQQSLDQGLQFLIQYYNGEERAKGNILERFSAQQFPDLHSELNLSSLELGDSALYFCASSVAPDRAYEQYFGPGTRLTVT.

The genes are TRBV19 and TRBJ2-6, with TRBD1 identical over 8 bases. Germline V gives CDR1 LNHDA, CDR2 SQIVND (reference sequence). Trimming removed 6 bases from V and 0 bases from J; junction bases left unmatched: 7. The CDR3 totals 17 residues. The CDR3 spells CASRLDRDYSGANVLTF. The CDR3 DNA reads as TGTGCCAGTAGACTGGACAGGGATTACTCTGGGGCCAACGTCCTGACTTTC.

The chain carries TRBV7-2 and TRBJ1-4; D perhaps matches TRBD1 (6 bases). CDR3 length equals 16 residues. The germline V and J ends were trimmed by 1 base and 8 bases, with 17 bases remaining between them. In germline, CDR1 is SGHTA, CDR2 FQGNSA. The CDR3, as DNA: TGTGCCAGCAGCTTAGTTGGACAGATGGATAGCGAAAAACTGTTTTTT. As protein: CASSLVGQMDSEKLFF.

This clonotype was recorded a few times. The chain is built from TRBV7-9 and TRBJ2-1; D remains ambiguous. This CDR3 has 12 residues. Germline assignment: CDR1 SEHNR and CDR2 FQNEAQ (reference sequence). V was trimmed by 5 bases and J by 10 bases, leaving 12 bases between them. This CDR3 reads CASSIFGREQFF. The CDR3 nucleotides are TGTGCCAGCAGCATCTTCGGGCGCGAGCAGTTCTTC.

Concerning this clonotype itself: A much more abundant neighbour one base away suggests this may be a read error. The chain couples TRBV11-2 to TRBJ2-5; D assignment may be TRBD1 or TRBD2 (5 bases each). The CDR3 loop spans 14 amino acids. With 3 bases removed from V and 8 bases from J, the gap between germline ends came to 16 bases. CDR1 is SGHAT and CDR2 is FQNNGV in the germline V gene. The CDR3 DNA reads TGTGCCAGCAGCTTCACCGGGACCTCAGATACCCAGTACTTC. This sequence encodes CASSFTGTSDTQYF.

The gene calls are TRBV4-2 and TRBJ2-3; TRBD2 matches 10 bases. Germline V lookup: CDR1 LGHNA, CDR2 YNFKEQ. The CDR3 runs 16 residues. After removal of 6 bases from V and 5 bases from J, the junction contained 11 bases not matched to a gene. The CDR3 DNA reads TGTGCCAGCAGTCTCTCCAGCGGGGGGGGAGAAGATACGCAGTATTTT. Translated: CASSLSSGGGEDTQYF.

In this sample, this clonotype turned up once. The gene calls are TRBV30 and TRBJ1-1; D is possibly TRBD1 (6 bases). The V gene lost 3 bases and the J gene lost 5 bases, with 13 bases spanning the gap. The CDR3 consists of 13 residues. The germline gives CDR1 GTSNPN, CDR2 SVGIG (reference sequence). CDR3 in DNA: TGTGCCTGGAGCCCGGGGGCGTTGACTGAAGCTTTCTTT. It specifies CAWSPGALTEAFF.